This TCR beta chain was identified during a study of identifying expanded T cells in peripheral blood. Trimming stripped 6 bases from V and 1 base from J, with 10 bases between. The CDR3 runs 14 residues. The germline gives CDR1 LNHDA, CDR2 SQIVND (reference sequence). Measured with immunoSEQ multiplex PCR; TCRdb has only the in-frame clones, and not every one. This table has around 94,000 clones, about 85% appearing once. This clonotype originated in a person aged 18 to 70 in good health. The chain couples TRBV19 to TRBJ1-3; D call uncertain. Sequences were obtained from blood. In DNA, the CDR3 is TGTGCCAGTAGGTCGGCGGGATCTGGAAACACCATATATTTT. This encodes CASRSAGSGNTIYF.